This passage covers 27 T cell receptor beta chains from one sample sequenced in a study of long-term antiretroviral therapy in people with HIV. The assay used was immunoSEQ (version v3.0), run at survey level. TCRdb keeps only in-frame clones here, not all; method: immunoSEQ multiplex PCR. The repertoire holds tens of thousands of clones, with approximately 86% as singletons. The sequencing used unsorted PBMCs, collected 1.2 years after starting antiretroviral therapy. Receptors originate from a man in his forties or fifties with HIV.

This clone was observed a few times. The chain employs TRBV7-2 and TRBJ1-4; D is undetermined. Germline CDR1 is SGHTA and CDR2 is FQGNSA. The ends were cut back, 1 base at V and 0 bases at J, with 6 bases in the middle. This CDR3 spans 15 amino acids. CDR3 region: CASSLGPATNEKLFF. The CDR3 DNA reads TGTGCCAGCAGCTTAGGCCCAGCAACTAATGAAAAACTGTTTTTT.

The chain links TRBV6-1 to TRBJ2-7; TRBD1 agrees at 8 bases. The CDR3 is 15 residues long. V lost 1 base and J lost 3; bases outside the gene matches: 5. From germline, CDR1 is MNHNS and CDR2 SASEGT. CDR3 nucleotides: TGTGCCAGCAGTGAAGGGTCAGGGGGCTTCTACGAGCAGTACTTC. Protein sequence: CASSEGSGGFYEQYF.

The DNA for the CDR3 is TGTGCCAGCAGCTTTTGGGGACAGGGGTCTGGAAACACCATATATTTT. Protein product: CASSFWGQGSGNTIYF. The chain has TRBV7-2 and TRBJ1-3, with TRBD1 matching 10 bases. CDR3 length: 16 amino acids. Looked up from germline, CDR1 is SGHTA and CDR2 is FQGNSA. The ends lost 3 bases at V and 1 base at J; junction bases unmatched: 3.

Of note for this clone: The junction departs from germline at one end; a sequencing error may be responsible. The chain links TRBV20-1 to TRBJ1-2, with D unresolved. Germline-derived CDR1 and CDR2 are DFQATT and SNEGSKA (reference sequence). CDR3 size: 11 residues. The CDR3: CSANAGYAYTF. The CDR3 DNA sequence: TGCAGTGCTAACGCGGGGTATGCCTACACCTTC.

The chain recombines TRBV18 with TRBJ1-6, with D possibly matching TRBD1 (5 bases). Germline V CDR1 and CDR2: KGHSH, LQKENI. Trimming took off 4 bases at V and 10 bases at J, with 20 bases between the two ends. The CDR3 totals 16 residues. The CDR3 sequence: CASSQGLPKGGSPLHF. For the CDR3, the DNA is TGTGCCAGCTCACAGGGACTTCCTAAAGGTGGATCACCCCTCCACTTT.

The chain couples TRBV27 to TRBJ2-1; TRBD2 is a possible D gene (6 bases). This CDR3 is 15 amino acids long. Deletions cut 5 bases from V and 3 bases from J, with 14 bases between. CDR1 is MNHEY, CDR2 SMNVEV, per germline (reference sequence). CDR3 DNA: TGTGCCAGCAGTGTCCAGGGTAGCGGCTACAATGAGCAGTTCTTC. Translation: CASSVQGSGYNEQFF.

For the CDR3, the DNA is TGCGCCAGCAGCGTGAGCGGGGGGGCCGAGGAGACCCAGTACTTC. Its translation: CASSVSGGAEETQYF. This rearrangement joins TRBV5-1 to TRBJ2-5, with 10 positions matching TRBD2. From germline, CDR1 is SGHRS and CDR2 YFSETQ. Trimming took 4 bases from V and 5 from J; bases not matched to a gene: 8. The CDR3 loop spans 15 amino acids.

The rearrangement links TRBV6-6 to TRBJ1-1; D is ambiguous. CDR3 length: 14 residues. Germline V gene sequence: CDR1 MNHNY, CDR2 SVGAGI (reference sequence). Trimming left V 1 base short and J 0 bases short, with 6 bases between. This CDR3 is CASSYLDLNTEAFF. CDR3 in DNA: TGTGCCAGCAGTTACTTAGACTTGAACACTGAAGCTTTCTTT.

The chain uses TRBV28 and TRBJ2-1; possibly TRBD1 for D (6 bases). The V gene lost 6 bases and the J gene lost 10 bases, with 13 bases spanning the gap. The CDR3 is 12 residues long. Germline V gives CDR1 MDHEN, CDR2 SYDVKM. This chain's CDR3 is CASSSGVREQFF. The CDR3 DNA is TGTGCCAGCAGCTCAGGGGTCCGGGAGCAGTTCTTC.

The gene calls are TRBV6-5 and TRBJ1-5, with TRBD1 matching over 9 bases. The CDR3 is made up of 16 amino acids. Per the germline V gene, CDR1 is MNHEY and CDR2 is SVGAGI. V was pared by 0 bases and J by 1 base, with 1 base of the junction left unmatched. The DNA of the CDR3 is TGTGCCAGCAGTTACTCACAGGGGGCCAGCAATCAGCCCCAGCATTTT. This sequence encodes CASSYSQGASNQPQHF.

The rearrangement joins TRBV4-3 to TRBJ2-1, with 11 positions matching TRBD2. CDR3 length equals 17 residues. Trimming removed 1 base from V and 12 bases from J; junction bases left unmatched: 14. Looked up from germline, CDR1 is LGHNA and CDR2 is YSLEER. CDR3 loop: CASSQVGSGGALRGQFF. DNA for the CDR3: TGCGCCAGCAGCCAAGTTGGTAGCGGGGGGGCCTTACGTGGGCAGTTCTTC.

The chain carries TRBV18 and TRBJ1-5; the D is unclear. Per germline, CDR1 KGHSH and CDR2 LQKENI. The V end was cut by 5 bases, the J end by 0 bases, with 5 bases between. The CDR3 consists of 13 residues. In DNA form, the CDR3 reads TGTGCCAGCTCATCAGGTAGCAATCAGCCCCAGCATTTT. Encoded protein: CASSSGSNQPQHF. Combining the CDR3 with reference TRBV18 and TRBJ1-5 gives the whole variable domain NAGVMQNPRHLVRRRGQEARLRCSPMKGHSHVYWYRQLPEEGLKFMVYLQKENIIDESGMPKERFSAEFPKEGPSILRIQQVVRGDSAAYFCASSSGSNQPQHFGDGTRLSIL.

This chain joins TRBV5-1 and TRBJ2-3, with D perhaps assigned TRBD1 or TRBD2 (5 bases each). Germline V gene lookup returns CDR1 SGHRS and CDR2 YFSETQ. Trimming took 2 bases from V and 5 from J, leaving 24 bases between them. The CDR3 consists of 18 residues. In DNA form, the CDR3 reads TGCGCCAGCAGCTTAGGCTTAACGTGGGGGAACAAGGAAGATACGCAGTATTTT. Its translation: CASSLGLTWGNKEDTQYF.

This clone was counted between two and nine times. The chain couples TRBV4-2 to TRBJ2-7, with TRBD1 identical over 9 bases. V gave up 2 bases and J gave up 6 bases; unmatched junction bases: 8. The CDR3 length is 15 residues. From germline, CDR1 is LGHNA and CDR2 YNFKEQ. CDR3 nucleotide sequence: TGTGCCAGCAGCCAACGGGACAGGGCGAGGGGCGAGCAGTACTTC. This encodes CASSQRDRARGEQYF.

The V and J genes are TRBV6-6 and TRBJ1-3; TRBD1 matches 7 bases. CDR1 and CDR2 from the germline V gene are MNHNY and SVGAGI (reference sequence). The ends lost 10 bases at V and 0 bases at J; junction bases unmatched: 6. This CDR3 is built from 14 residues. The CDR3 nucleotides read TGTGCCACCCGACAGGGACTCTCTGGAAACACCATATATTTT. This gives the protein CATRQGLSGNTIYF.

This chain connects TRBV4-3 to TRBJ2-5, with D possibly being TRBD1 or TRBD2 (5 bases each). Per the germline V gene, CDR1 is LGHNA and CDR2 is YSLEER. Trimming shortened V by 0 bases and J by 3 bases, and 14 bases separated the two germline ends. There are 16 residues in the CDR3. As DNA, the CDR3 is TGCGCCAGCAGCCAAGATGGGGGTGGGCTCGAAGAGACCCAGTACTTC. It encodes CASSQDGGGLEETQYF.

The chain employs TRBV10-3 and TRBJ2-6; D is perhaps TRBD1 (6 bases). Germline values: CDR1 ENHRY, CDR2 SYGVKD. The V end lost 10 bases, the J end lost 0 bases, and 16 bases lay between the germline ends. This CDR3 is 16 amino acids long. In DNA, the CDR3 is TGTGCCACACAATACAGGGATGGCTCTGGGGCCAACGTCCTGACTTTC. Its translation is CATQYRDGSGANVLTF.

The V gene is TRBV7-9, the J gene TRBJ1-2; the D gene is possibly TRBD1 (5 bases). This CDR3 comprises 11 residues. V lost 4 bases and J lost 8, with 8 bases in between. Germline-derived CDR1 and CDR2 are SEHNR and FQNEAQ (reference sequence). CDR3 sequence: CASSWRDGYTF. The CDR3 DNA sequence: TGTGCCAGCAGCTGGAGGGACGGCTACACCTTC. Drawing the rest from reference TRBV7-9 and TRBJ1-2, the complete variable domain is DTGVSQNPRHKITKRGQNVTFRCDPISEHNRLYWYRQTLGQGPEFLTYFQNEAQLEKSRLLSDRFSAERPKGSFSTLEIQRTEQGDSAMYLCASSWRDGYTFGSGTRLTVV.

The chain's CDR3 is CASSFRGTGHQPQHF. Here the CDR3 DNA reads TGTGCCAGCAGTTTCAGGGGGACAGGGCATCAGCCCCAGCATTTT. The genes are TRBV28 and TRBJ1-5, with 9 bases aligning to TRBD1. Germline values: CDR1 MDHEN, CDR2 SYDVKM. This CDR3 is 15 amino acids long. The V gene end was trimmed by 3 bases and the J gene end by 5 bases; junction bases not matched to a gene: 5.

The chain combines TRBV28 with TRBJ1-4; no reliable D call. Germline V gives CDR1 MDHEN, CDR2 SYDVKM. The CDR3 spans 16 residues. With 4 bases removed from V and 5 bases from J, the gap between germline ends came to 17 bases. In DNA, the CDR3 is TGTGCCAGCAGTTCTGCTCTTCGGTCAAGGAATGAAAAACTGTTTTTT. Its protein is CASSSALRSRNEKLFF.

The chain carries TRBV6-1 and TRBJ1-1; 10 bases are shared with TRBD1. The germline V gene encodes CDR1 MNHNS and CDR2 SASEGT. Trimming took 0 bases from V and 5 from J; bases not matched to a gene: 6. The CDR3 is 16 amino acids. This chain's CDR3 is CASSEALGTGATEAFF. The CDR3 nucleotides read TGTGCCAGCAGTGAAGCGCTGGGGACAGGGGCTACTGAAGCTTTCTTT.

The rearrangement uses TRBV9 and TRBJ2-1; tentatively, D is TRBD1 (5 bases). V lost 0 bases and J 2 bases, leaving 9 bases between the germline ends. CDR1 SGDLS and CDR2 YYNGEE come from the germline V gene. This CDR3 has 15 amino acids. The CDR3 spells CASSVDPGPYNEQFF. CDR3 bases: TGTGCCAGCAGCGTAGACCCAGGGCCCTACAATGAGCAGTTCTTC.

For the CDR3, the DNA is TGTGCCAGTAGGGACGTCAATCAGCCCCAGCATTTT. It codes for CASRDVNQPQHF. This chain links TRBV19 with TRBJ1-5; the D is unclear. V was shortened by 6 bases and J by 3 bases, with 6 bases between the two germline ends. This CDR3 has 12 amino acids. Germline-derived CDR1 and CDR2 are LNHDA and SQIVND (reference sequence).

This chain uses TRBV14 with TRBJ2-5; possible D gene TRBD1, 6 bases. The CDR3 totals 15 residues. V was shortened by 1 base and J by 5 bases, with 14 bases between the two germline ends. Per germline, CDR1 SGHDN and CDR2 FVKESK. CDR3 DNA sequence: TGTGCCAGCAGCCAAGGACAGGTCGTACAGGAGACCCAGTACTTC. The encoded protein is CASSQGQVVQETQYF.

This chain connects TRBV6-5 to TRBJ1-3; D remains ambiguous. CDR1 is MNHEY, CDR2 SVGAGI, per germline. CDR3 length equals 13 residues. Trimming pared 5 bases from V and 4 bases from J, leaving 9 bases between. The CDR3 is CASSRDFGNTIYF. The CDR3 DNA sequence: TGTGCCAGCAGTAGGGATTTCGGAAACACCATATATTTT.

CDR3 DNA: TGTGCCAGCTCACCGGAGTCGAACACCGGGGAGCTGTTTTTT. Its protein is CASSPESNTGELFF. The chain couples TRBV18 to TRBJ2-2; D is ambiguous. V shed 3 bases and J shed 0 bases, with 5 bases lying between them. Germline V CDR1 and CDR2: KGHSH, LQKENI. This CDR3 spans 14 amino acids.

The gene calls are TRBV7-9 and TRBJ2-7; tentative D call: TRBD1 (7 bases). Germline V CDR1 and CDR2: SEHNR, FQNEAQ (reference sequence). There are 11 residues in the CDR3. Trimming removed 5 bases at V and 9 bases at J, with 11 bases between. CDR3 region: CASSAGGRQYF. The CDR3 nucleotides read TGTGCCAGCAGCGCAGGGGGGAGGCAGTACTTC.